The clone carrying this TCR beta chain was observed at least ten times. Its antigen is not identified. The sample is drawn from a study of molecular identifiers for immune sequencing clone quantification. The CDR3 contains 16 residues. The germline CDR1 and CDR2 sequences are LGHNA and YSLEER. V gave up 0 bases and J gave up 0 bases; unmatched junction bases: 2. Findings and caveats of the study: Over 98% of effector molecules, but under 1% in naive cells, were held by clones with more than 20 RNA copies.

One entry per CDR3 protein, called by TCRdb with MiXCR from the PCR reads. Among approximately 670,000 distinct CDR3 sequences, 20% were seen once, and the ten largest hold roughly 0.83%. The receptor comes from a human donor in good health. Some libraries in this study had Jurkat cell RNA spiked in. The chain recombines TRBV4-3 with TRBJ2-3; 8 bases fit TRBD2. Source material: naive CD8+ T cells from blood, with Jurkat cell RNA spiked in. This sample's subset: FACS-sorted CD8+CD4-CCR7+CD45RA+ naive T cells. As DNA, the CDR3 is TGCGCCAGCAGCCAAGAGTCTAGCGGGAGCACAGATACGCAGTATTTT. Its protein is CASSQESSGSTDTQYF.